This T cell receptor (beta chain) was recorded in a study of T cell repertoires in cytomegalovirus infection (dated by TCRdb to about 2019). As for the study more broadly: Recently identified HLA-C-restricted CMV epitopes, whose presentation resists viral immunomodulation, were targeted by peptide stimulations together with well-studied HLA-B-restricted epitopes. Donor HLA type was relevant to the analysis, as public TCR beta signatures indicated carriage of CMV infection together with the matching HLA type.

A note on this clonotype: This receptor's antigen is unknown. Germline is not matched at one junction end, which may reflect a read error.

The intended sense of this specimen's treatment or condition label: in vitro stimulation with specific CMV peptide epitopes to enrich CMV-specific T cells. The run used an Illumina HiSeq 1500. Starting from the raw public reads, TCRdb applied fastp trimming at Q25, assembled clones with MiXCR and retained in-frame beta chains. Entries that share a CDR3 protein sequence are merged under the most common genes and DNA. A total of approximately 990,000 distinct CDR3 sequences appear in this sample, approximately 31% of them only once. The ten largest make up roughly an eighth of the sample. CDR1 and CDR2 were assigned from the germline V gene as MNHEY and SVGEGT. The CDR3 goes from the cysteine to the phenylalanine over 18 residues. Kept here is only the CDR3 DNA, which spans 54 bases and is read in frame from base 1. Results the study describes overall, beyond this receptor: The ex vivo response was dominated by HLA-C-restricted CMV-specific TCR beta clonotypes, which also provided the single most frequent clonotype in two of eight donors. In both this cohort and an independent cohort of more than 350 donors, the cumulative frequency of public TCR beta family members distinguished carriers of CMV infection plus the relevant HLA type.

This sequence uses TRBV6-2 or TRBV6-3 and TRBJ1-5; 9 bases in between match TRBD1. The sequencing used cultured CD8+ T cells from PBMCs, collected from culture after CMV antigen stimulation. The receptor's source is a human donor in good health (CMV status not recorded). Some clones in this sample may be carry-over from other donors' samples. This receptor carries the CDR3 CDSSYSTEDGDRAQPQHF. At the DNA level, the sequence is TGTGACAGCAGTTACTCCACAGAGGATGGGGACAGGGCTCAGCCCCAGCATTTT.